Listed here is a single T cell receptor (beta chain). Its antigen remains unidentified. This record comes from a study of regulatory T cells in long-lasting Graves disease. TCR beta libraries were built with iRepertoire HTBI primers and Arm-PCR of CDR3 regions. Using its own MiXCR run on the multiplex PCR reads, TCRdb lists one record per CDR3 protein. The sample carries 500,000 to 800,000 distinct CDR3 sequences, about 32% recorded once. Described time point: persistent/refractory GD, antithyroid drugs over 5 years with positive TRAb. Scientists built the TCR library using RNA that was extracted from PBMCs. Trimming cost V 0 bases and J 6 bases, with 14 bases left between them. The CDR3 runs 15 residues. Germline CDR1 is MGHRA and CDR2 is YSYEKL. Study-wide findings and caveats: Favored usage of TRBV28, TRBJ1-2 and TRBJ2-5 was recorded in persistent disease. Accuracy may have suffered from the small sample size.

The chain is built from TRBV4-1 and TRBJ2-5; perhaps D is TRBD1 or TRBD2 (6 bases each). The sequencing here drew on peripheral blood mononuclear cells (PBMCs), taken when the disease was refractory, from a patient treated with antithyroid drugs. This TCR was recovered from a female donor with Graves disease. CDR3 sequence: CASSQDTGALQTQYF. CDR3 nucleotide sequence: TGCGCCAGCAGCCAAGATACGGGGGCTCTGCAGACCCAGTACTTC.